In its sample, the clone carrying this T cell receptor (beta chain) was seen many times. As yet, its antigen is unknown. This specimen belongs to a study of regulatory T cells in long-lasting Graves disease. Whole-study results and caveats: Patients with persistent disease shared 2,741 public clonotypes, outpacing the approximately 920 shared by new patients.

Construction of TCR beta libraries relied on iRepertoire HTBI primers and on Arm-PCR targeting CDR3 regions. MiXCR was run by TCRdb on the multiplex PCR reads, yielding one entry per CDR3 protein. The table includes about 440,000 distinct CDR3 sequences, about 17% detected once. CDR1 is SGHRS and CDR2 is YFSETQ in the germline V gene. This CDR3 has 19 residues. With 4 bases clipped from V and 3 bases from J, the junction kept 18 bases outside the gene matches. Time point of the sample: newly diagnosed GD, antithyroid drugs for less than 3 months. RNA from PBMCs was the source of the TCR library. The data also belong to a second study, concerning T cells in Graves' hyperthyroidism and ophthalmopathy. That paper adds: The patients, who ranged from 18 to 65 in age, presented with newly diagnosed hyperthyroidism lasting under 2 months. RT-PCR in the first round (using the HTBI primer set) targeted the TCR CDR3.

The V and J genes are TRBV5-1 and TRBJ2-1; 8 bases agree with TRBD2. The sequencing here drew on peripheral blood mononuclear cells (PBMCs), taken at new diagnosis, from a patient treated with antithyroid drugs. This receptor was identified in a woman aged 30 to 39 with Graves disease. CDR3 sequence: CASSQIFGLREVFYNEQFF. Written as DNA, the CDR3 is TGCGCCAGCAGCCAAATCTTCGGGCTGCGGGAGGTCTTCTACAATGAGCAGTTCTTC.